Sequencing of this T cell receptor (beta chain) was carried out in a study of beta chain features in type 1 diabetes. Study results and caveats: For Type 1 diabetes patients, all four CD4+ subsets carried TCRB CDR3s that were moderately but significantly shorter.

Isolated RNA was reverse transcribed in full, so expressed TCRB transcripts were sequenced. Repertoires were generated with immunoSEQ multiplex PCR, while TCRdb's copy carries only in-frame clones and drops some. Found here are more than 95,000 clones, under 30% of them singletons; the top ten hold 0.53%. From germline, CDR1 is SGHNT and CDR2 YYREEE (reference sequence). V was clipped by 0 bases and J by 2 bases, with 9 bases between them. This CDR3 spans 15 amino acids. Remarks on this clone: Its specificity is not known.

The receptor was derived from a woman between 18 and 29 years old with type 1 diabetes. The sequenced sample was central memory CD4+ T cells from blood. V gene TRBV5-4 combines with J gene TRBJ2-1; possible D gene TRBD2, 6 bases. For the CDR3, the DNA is TGTGCCAGCAGCTTGGCCGGGAGACCCTACAATGAGCAGTTCTTC. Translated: CASSLAGRPYNEQFF.